The 22 T cell receptor beta chains below all came from one sample that was sequenced in a study of metastatic and nonmetastatic thyroid tumors. Thyroid surgery was performed in patients who had received no treatment beforehand. TCRdb re-called the PCR reads through MiXCR. This table has fewer than 40,000 clones, roughly a third appearing once. Sequencing input: tumor tissue. All receptors derive from a female donor with papillary thyroid cancer or a benign thyroid nodule (not recorded which). Some clones in this sample may be carry-over from other donors' samples.

This clone has more than one count but fewer than ten. The V gene is TRBV27, the J gene TRBJ2-2, with 9 bases fitting TRBD2. There are 14 residues in the CDR3. The ends lost 6 bases at V and 6 bases at J; junction bases unmatched: 5. The germline CDR1 and CDR2 sequences are MNHEY and SMNVEV (reference sequence). The DNA of the CDR3 is TGTGCCAGCAGCAGTGGACTAGCGCCCGGGGAGCTGTTTTTT. It codes for CASSSGLAPGELFF.

CDR3 in amino acids: CASSLAAAANYGYTF. In DNA, the CDR3 is TGTGCCAGCAGCTTAGCGGCAGCAGCTAACTATGGCTACACCTTC. J is TRBJ1-2 and V is TRBV7-2; no clear D. V shed 0 bases and J shed 0 bases, with 8 bases lying between them. CDR3 length: 15 amino acids. Germline V CDR1 and CDR2: SGHTA, FQGNSA.

In DNA form, the CDR3 reads TGTGCCAGCGGCCGAACTTACGGGGAGTCGTTCTTC. Amino acids: CASGRTYGESFF. The chain couples TRBV12-3 or TRBV12-4 to TRBJ2-1, with TRBD2 as a possible D gene (5 bases). V lost 8 bases and J lost 15, with 20 bases in between. This CDR3 spans 12 amino acids.

This chain links TRBV30 with TRBJ1-2; 7 bases fit TRBD1. Trimming took 2 bases from V and 4 from J; bases not matched to a gene: 4. From germline, CDR1 is GTSNPN and CDR2 SVGIG (reference sequence). The CDR3 is 13 residues long. The CDR3 here is CAWSRDRPYGYTF. The CDR3 coding sequence is TGTGCCTGGAGTAGGGACAGACCCTATGGCTACACCTTC.

This clone has more than one count but fewer than ten. CDR3 bases: TGTGCCAGCAGTTTATCGCGGGTAAATCAGCCCCAGCATTTT. Its translation is CASSLSRVNQPQHF. The V gene is TRBV27, the J gene TRBJ1-5; D is unresolved. V lost 0 bases, J lost 4 bases, and 7 bases lay in between. This CDR3 has 14 residues. Germline loops: CDR1 MNHEY, CDR2 SMNVEV (reference sequence).

V gene TRBV9 combines with J gene TRBJ2-6; TRBD2 agrees at 7 bases. Germline V gene data show CDR1 as SGDLS and CDR2 as YYNGEE. The junction had 9 bases not matched to a gene; V was cut back by 4 bases and J by 2 bases. The CDR3 loop spans 17 amino acids. DNA of the CDR3: TGTGCCAGCAGCAGCGTAACGGGGAGGGCTGGGGCCAACGTCCTGACTTTC. It translates to CASSSVTGRAGANVLTF.

The chain couples TRBV30 to TRBJ2-7; weak D call: TRBD2 (6 bases). This CDR3 contains 14 residues. CDR1 is GTSNPN and CDR2 is SVGIG in the germline V gene (reference sequence). With 0 bases removed from V and 2 bases from J, the gap between germline ends came to 11 bases. CDR3 amino acids: CAWSVPGGTYEQYF. The DNA of the CDR3 is TGTGCCTGGAGTGTACCCGGGGGAACCTACGAGCAGTACTTC.

The chain employs TRBV28 and TRBJ2-1; TRBD1 matches at 8 bases. The V gene's germline CDR1 is MDHEN and CDR2 SYDVKM. Trimming removed 8 bases from V and 3 bases from J; junction bases left unmatched: 12. CDR3 length: 16 residues. The CDR3 is CASPPGGQGIYNEQFF. DNA of the CDR3: TGTGCCAGCCCCCCGGGCGGACAGGGAATCTACAATGAGCAGTTCTTC.

V usage is TRBV5-5 and J usage is TRBJ2-1, with 7 bases that match TRBD2. V lost 0 bases to trimming and J lost 3 bases; unmatched junction nucleotides: 3. CDR1 is SGHKS, CDR2 YYEKEE, per germline (reference sequence). CDR3 length: 15 amino acids. The CDR3 reads CASSLASSGYNEQFF. Written as DNA, the CDR3 is TGTGCCAGCAGCTTGGCCTCTAGCGGCTACAATGAGCAGTTCTTC. Full variable domain (rest looked up from reference TRBV5-5 and TRBJ2-1): DAGVTQSPTHLIKTRGQQVTLRCSPISGHKSVSWYQQVLGQGPQFIFQYYEKEERGRGNFPDRFSARQFPNYSSELNVNALLLGDSALYLCASSLASSGYNEQFFGPGTRLTVL.

The chain couples TRBV30 to TRBJ2-2; D possibly corresponds to TRBD2 (6 bases). V gave up 2 bases and J gave up 6 bases, with 10 bases separating them. The CDR3 totals 13 residues. CDR1 is GTSNPN and CDR2 is SVGIG in the germline V gene (reference sequence). Here the CDR3 DNA reads TGTGCCTGGAGTAGAGGGGACTCCGGGGAGCTGTTTTTT. Protein sequence: CAWSRGDSGELFF.

This clone occurred a few times. The chain carries TRBV19 and TRBJ1-2; the match to TRBD1 covers 7 bases. The CDR3 covers 15 residues. The V segment lost 5 bases and the J segment 0 bases; nucleotides outside the gene matches: 6. The germline gives CDR1 LNHDA, CDR2 SQIVND (reference sequence). CDR3 DNA: TGTGCCAGTAGTTCCGGGGACAGAGCTAACTATGGCTACACCTTC. As protein: CASSSGDRANYGYTF.

The table lists this clone with a few counts. The V and J genes are TRBV6-6 and TRBJ1-6, with a weak D call TRBD1 (5 bases). This CDR3 has 18 residues. Germline V CDR1 and CDR2: MNHNY, SVGAGI (reference sequence). Trimming took 2 bases from V and 0 from J, leaving 14 bases between them. The CDR3 protein is CASSYTRGESSYNSPLHF. The CDR3 nucleotides are TGTGCCAGCAGTTACACCCGGGGGGAGAGCTCCTATAATTCACCCCTCCACTTT.

CDR3 sequence (DNA): TGTGCCAGCAGCTCAGGACAGGGGGAAAAACTGTTTTTT. As protein: CASSSGQGEKLFF. The V and J genes are TRBV7-9 and TRBJ1-4, with 9 bases identical to TRBD1. The CDR3 sequence is 13 residues long. V trimming: 4 bases; J trimming: 8 bases; junction bases outside the gene matches: 2. Germline CDR1 and CDR2: SEHNR and FQNEAQ (reference sequence).

The genes are TRBV30 and TRBJ2-1, with TRBD2 matching 11 bases. V lost 2 bases to trimming and J lost 8 bases; unmatched junction nucleotides: 5. Germline V gene data show CDR1 as GTSNPN and CDR2 as SVGIG (reference sequence). The CDR3 contains 14 residues. The CDR3 sequence: CAWSPLAGGHEQFF. The CDR3 DNA follows: TGTGCCTGGAGTCCTCTAGCGGGAGGTCATGAGCAGTTCTTC.

This clone was picked up one time. The chain combines TRBV5-1 with TRBJ1-1; 10 nucleotides agree with TRBD1. The CDR3 spans 14 residues. The germline gives CDR1 SGHRS, CDR2 YFSETQ. Trimming removed 7 bases from V and 4 bases from J; junction bases left unmatched: 7. The DNA of the CDR3 is TGCGCCAGCGGGACAGGGGCCCTGGGCACTGAAGCTTTCTTT. Translation gives CASGTGALGTEAFF.

The chain links TRBV11-2 to TRBJ2-3, with D uncertain. The V end lost 0 bases, the J end lost 6 bases, and 13 bases lay between the germline ends. Germline-derived CDR1 and CDR2 are SGHAT and FQNNGV. CDR3 size: 15 residues. The CDR3 is CASSLDLAAPDTQYF. In DNA form, the CDR3 reads TGTGCCAGCAGCTTAGATCTGGCGGCCCCGGATACGCAGTATTTT.

This clone was detected a few times. The V and J genes are TRBV10-3 and TRBJ2-3; no clear D gene. In germline, CDR1 is ENHRY, CDR2 SYGVKD. Trimming removed 7 bases at V and 7 bases at J, with 12 bases between. The CDR3 extends over 12 amino acids. The CDR3 coding sequence is TGTGCCATCACCGAGGACCTAAATACGCAGTATTTT. It codes for CAITEDLNTQYF.

The table lists this clone with many counts. The chain is built from TRBV28 and TRBJ1-6, with 8 nucleotides matching TRBD1. The length of the CDR3 is 14 residues. The junction had 8 bases not matched to a gene; V was cut back by 6 bases and J by 10 bases. Germline loops: CDR1 MDHEN, CDR2 SYDVKM. The CDR3 nucleotides read TGTGCCAGCAGATCAGGGGGCAGTCGGTCACCCCTCCACTTT. Protein product: CASRSGGSRSPLHF. Variable domain in full (rest from reference TRBV28 and TRBJ1-6): DVKVTQSSRYLVKRTGEKVFLECVQDMDHENMFWYRQDPGLGLRLIYFSYDVKMKEKGDIPEGYSVSREKKERFSLILESASTNQTSMYLCASRSGGSRSPLHFGNGTRLTVT.

This clone was recorded a few times. The V call is TRBV2, the J call TRBJ2-1; D perhaps matches TRBD2 (6 bases). CDR1 SNHLY and CDR2 FYNNEI come from the germline V gene. CDR3 length: 15 amino acids. The V end lost 6 bases, the J end lost 10 bases, and 22 bases lay between the germline ends. The CDR3 nucleotides are TGTGCCAGCAGCGCTCGGGACTCAGGGCTGGAGGAGCAGTTCTTC. Its translation: CASSARDSGLEEQFF.

This clone has more than one count but fewer than ten. V gene TRBV12-5 combines with J gene TRBJ2-1, with D uncertain. Looked up from germline, CDR1 is LGHNT and CDR2 is FRNRAP. V was trimmed by 4 bases and J by 0 bases, leaving 7 bases between them. This CDR3 contains 14 residues. DNA for the CDR3: TGTGCTAGTGGTTGGTCAAGCTCCTACAATGAGCAGTTCTTC. This sequence encodes CASGWSSSYNEQFF. Supplemented by reference TRBV12-5 and TRBJ2-1, the full variable domain reads DARVTQTPRHKVTEMGQEVTMRCQPILGHNTVFWYRQTMMQGLELLAYFRNRAPLDDSGMPKDRFSAEMPDATLATLKIQPSEPRDSAVYFCASGWSSSYNEQFFGPGTRLTVL.

The V gene is TRBV4-2, the J gene TRBJ1-2; 9 bases match TRBD1. The CDR3 runs to 16 residues. Germline CDR1 LGHNA, CDR2 YNFKEQ. The V and J ends lost 2 bases and 8 bases, in that order; junction bases with no gene match: 12. CDR3 amino acids: CASSQPGQQGAEGYTF. CDR3 sequence (DNA): TGTGCCAGCAGCCAACCTGGCCAACAGGGGGCAGAGGGCTACACCTTC.

This clone showed up just a few times. The rearrangement links TRBV6-5 to TRBJ1-2; maybe TRBD1 (5 bases). V lost 2 bases and J lost 6, with 7 bases in between. CDR3 length: 12 amino acids. In germline, CDR1 is MNHEY, CDR2 SVGAGI. The CDR3 DNA follows: TGTGCCAGCAGTTACCGGGGCAATGGCTACACCTTC. The encoded protein is CASSYRGNGYTF.